One TCR beta chain is described in this entry. Its antigen is still unknown. CDR1 and CDR2 (germline): LNHDA, SQIVND (reference sequence). Trimming removed 1 base at V and 2 bases at J, with 14 bases between. This CDR3 has 17 amino acids. This specimen belongs to a study of cytomegalovirus exposure and HLA in healthy donors. Whole-study results and caveats: An ancestry cluster, one associated with Asian ancestry, reportedly showed fewer N-insertions than the 666-donor mean in a later analysis. Sequencing likely produced, as an artifact, a cluster of highly shared sequence variants. Later genetic work tied a missense DCLRE1C variant to beta-chain V and J trimming. Reports showed the classifier diagnosing cytomegalovirus status with high specificity and sensitivity.

A multiplex PCR was run with 60 Vbeta primers and 13 Jbeta primers. Produced via immunoSEQ multiplex PCR; TCRdb's table is partial and in-frame only. The sample holds 65,000 to 85,000 clones, approximately 67% seen once. The sequence derives from a woman in her thirties in good health and CMV-seronegative. The V and J genes are TRBV19 and TRBJ2-2; weak D call: TRBD1 (7 bases). The sequencing input was PBMCs. The CDR3 nucleotides are TGTGCCAGTAGTATAGGCAAGGGGGCGGGAAACACCGGGGAGCTGTTTTTT. Protein: CASSIGKGAGNTGELFF.